The clone carrying this T cell receptor beta chain was recorded at least ten times. Trimming cost V 7 bases and J 3 bases, with 12 bases left between them. The length of the CDR3 is 14 residues. Germline assignment: CDR1 LGHNT and CDR2 FRNRAP. Via MiXCR, TCRdb re-called the 5' RACE reads, giving one row per CDR3 protein. Among around 43,000 distinct CDR3 sequences listed, 18% were seen once. This clonotype originated in a female donor with breast cancer. The chain couples TRBV12-5 to TRBJ1-4; D unresolved. Sequencing was carried out using naive CD4+ T cells sorted from a lymph node. Subset specified: naive CD4+ T cells, CD4+CD45RA+CD25-. CDR3 bases: TGTGCTAGTGCCCCCGACGGACCTAATGAAAAACTGTTTTTT. Amino acid sequence: CASAPDGPNEKLFF.